This T cell receptor beta chain was recovered during a study of spatial heterogeneity in lung cancer. Study-level information: Beta-chain sequences consistently outnumbered alpha-chain sequences in detection.

MiXCR, run by TCRdb on the 5' RACE reads, gives a single entry per CDR3 protein. In the table there are tens of thousands of distinct CDR3 sequences, 4% to 6% of which are singletons. Noted time point: sample taken at primary tumor resection. Without sorting, whole RNA was sequenced from tumor, nontumor lung or frozen PBMC. Only a few counts were recorded for this clonotype. The TCR comes from a female donor with early-stage non-small cell lung cancer. The specimen was PBMCs, collected at surgery.

DNA for the CDR3: TGCAGTGCCGGTGCCGTGGCTAGCGGGGAGGATACGCAGTATTTT. It encodes CSAGAVASGEDTQYF. The rearrangement links TRBV20-1 to TRBJ2-3, with 9 nucleotides matching TRBD2. V trimming: 6 bases; J trimming: 6 bases; junction bases outside the gene matches: 13. The length of the CDR3 is 15 residues. The germline V gene has CDR1 DFQATT and CDR2 SNEGSKA (reference sequence).